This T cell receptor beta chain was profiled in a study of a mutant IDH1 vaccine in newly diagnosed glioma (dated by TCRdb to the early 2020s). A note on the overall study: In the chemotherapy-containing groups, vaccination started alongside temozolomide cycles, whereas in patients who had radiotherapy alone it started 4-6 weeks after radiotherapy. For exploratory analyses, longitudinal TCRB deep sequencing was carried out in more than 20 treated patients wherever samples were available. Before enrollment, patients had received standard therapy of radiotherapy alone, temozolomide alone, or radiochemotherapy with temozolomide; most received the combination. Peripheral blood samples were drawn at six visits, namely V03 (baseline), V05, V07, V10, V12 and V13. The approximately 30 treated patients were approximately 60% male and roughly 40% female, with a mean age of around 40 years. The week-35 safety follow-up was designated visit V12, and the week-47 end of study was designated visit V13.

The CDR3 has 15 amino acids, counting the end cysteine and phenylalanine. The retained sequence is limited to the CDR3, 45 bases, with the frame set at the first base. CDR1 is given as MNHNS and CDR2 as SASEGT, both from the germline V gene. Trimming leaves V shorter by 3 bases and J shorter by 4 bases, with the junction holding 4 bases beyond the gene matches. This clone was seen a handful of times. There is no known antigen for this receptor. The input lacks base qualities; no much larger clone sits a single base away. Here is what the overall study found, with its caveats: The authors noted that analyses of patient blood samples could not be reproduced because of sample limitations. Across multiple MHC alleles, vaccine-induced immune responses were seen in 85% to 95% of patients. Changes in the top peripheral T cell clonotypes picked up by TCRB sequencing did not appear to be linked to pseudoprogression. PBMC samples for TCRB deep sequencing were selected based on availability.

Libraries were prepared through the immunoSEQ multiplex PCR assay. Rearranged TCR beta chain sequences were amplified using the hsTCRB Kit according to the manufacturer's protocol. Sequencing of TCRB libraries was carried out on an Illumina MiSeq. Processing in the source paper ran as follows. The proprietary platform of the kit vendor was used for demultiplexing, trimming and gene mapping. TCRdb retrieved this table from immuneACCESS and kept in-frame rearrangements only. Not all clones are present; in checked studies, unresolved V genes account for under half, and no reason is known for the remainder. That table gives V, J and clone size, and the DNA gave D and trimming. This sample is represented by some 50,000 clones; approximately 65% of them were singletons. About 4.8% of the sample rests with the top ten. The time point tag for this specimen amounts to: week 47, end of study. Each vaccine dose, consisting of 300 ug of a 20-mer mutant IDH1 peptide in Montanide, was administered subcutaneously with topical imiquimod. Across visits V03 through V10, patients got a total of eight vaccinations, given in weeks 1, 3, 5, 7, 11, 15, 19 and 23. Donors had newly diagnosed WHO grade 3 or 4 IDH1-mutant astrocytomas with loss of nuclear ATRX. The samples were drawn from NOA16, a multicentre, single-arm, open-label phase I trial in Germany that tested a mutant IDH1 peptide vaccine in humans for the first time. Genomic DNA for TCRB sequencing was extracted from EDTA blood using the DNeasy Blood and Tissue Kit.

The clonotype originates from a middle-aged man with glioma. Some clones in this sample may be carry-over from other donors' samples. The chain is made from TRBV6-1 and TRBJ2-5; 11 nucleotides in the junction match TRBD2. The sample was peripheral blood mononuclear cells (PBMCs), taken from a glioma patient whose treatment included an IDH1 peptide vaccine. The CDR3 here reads CASSEGSGGAETQYF. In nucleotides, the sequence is TGTGCCAGCAGTGAGGGTAGCGGGGGGGCAGAGACCCAGTACTTC.